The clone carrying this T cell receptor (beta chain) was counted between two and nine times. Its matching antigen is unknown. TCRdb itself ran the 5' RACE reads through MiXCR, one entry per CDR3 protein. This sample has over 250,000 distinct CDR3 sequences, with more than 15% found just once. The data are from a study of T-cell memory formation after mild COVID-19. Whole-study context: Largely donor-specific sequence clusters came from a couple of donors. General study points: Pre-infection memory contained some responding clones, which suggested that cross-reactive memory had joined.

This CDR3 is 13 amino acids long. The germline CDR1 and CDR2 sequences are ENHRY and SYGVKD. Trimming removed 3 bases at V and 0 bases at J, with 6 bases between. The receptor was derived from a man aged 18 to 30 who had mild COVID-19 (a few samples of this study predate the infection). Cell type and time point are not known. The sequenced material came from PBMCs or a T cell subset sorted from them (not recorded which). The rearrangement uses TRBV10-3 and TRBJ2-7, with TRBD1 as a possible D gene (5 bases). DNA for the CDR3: TGTGCCATCAGTGAAGGGGTCTCCTACGAGCAGTACGTC. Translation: CAISEGVSYEQYV.